This TCR beta chain was retrieved from a study of T cell repertoires in cytomegalovirus infection. Overall study: HLA-C-restricted CMV epitopes, recently identified, and well-studied HLA-B-restricted ones were used by the study.

Germline lookup yields CDR1 SGHVS and CDR2 FNYEAQ. The CDR3 totals 15 residues. Notes on this clonotype: The antigen is unknown. A junction boundary mismatches the germline segment, possibly from a read error.

TCRdb analysed the reads with MiXCR anew, one entry per CDR3 protein. The sample lists fewer than 850,000 distinct CDR3 sequences, about 29% seen once, with roughly 14% in the top ten. The source is a human donor in good health (CMV status not recorded). Some clones in this sample may be carry-over from other donors' samples. Sequences were derived from cultured CD8+ T cells from PBMCs, sampled from culture after CMV antigen stimulation. This rearrangement joins TRBV7-6 to TRBJ2-1, with TRBD2 matching 7 bases. This chain's CDR3 is CASSLGGVPYNEQIF. For the CDR3, the DNA is TGTGCCAGCAGCTTGGGAGGGGTTCCCTACAATGAGCAGATCTTC.